These 2 T cell receptor beta chains were all obtained from the same sample, sequenced in a study of cytomegalovirus exposure and HLA in healthy donors. Researchers ran the PCR with 60 Vbeta and 13 Jbeta primers. Profiled with immunoSEQ multiplex PCR; TCRdb holds only in-frame clones, not every one. The sample carries about 100,000 clones, 80% to 85% recorded once. Sequencing was done on a sample of PBMCs. The receptors stem from a woman in her 70s in good health and CMV-seropositive.

This chain uses TRBV7-3 with TRBJ2-1, with TRBD2 as a possible D gene (6 bases). The CDR3 loop spans 16 amino acids. Germline V gene sequence: CDR1 SGHTA, CDR2 FQGTGA. The V and J ends lost 3 bases and 0 bases respectively, with 12 bases between them. Here the CDR3 DNA reads TGTGCCAGCAGCTTGTTAAGACTAGACTCCTACAATGAGCAGTTCTTC. Its protein is CASSLLRLDSYNEQFF. The variable domain in full, with the rest retrieved from reference TRBV7-3 and TRBJ2-1, is GAGVSQTPSNKVTEKGKYVELRCDPISGHTALYWYRQSLGQGPEFLIYFQGTGAADDSGLPNDRFFAVRPEGSVSTLKIQRTERGDSAVYLCASSLLRLDSYNEQFFGPGTRLTVL.

The chain combines TRBV7-9 with TRBJ2-1; 7 nucleotides match TRBD1. The CDR3 has 14 residues. The germline CDR1 and CDR2 sequences are SEHNR and FQNEAQ (reference sequence). J gave up 4 bases and V 3 bases, and 3 bases lay outside the gene matches. CDR3 DNA: TGTGCCAGCAGCTTCGTGGGACAGTACAATGAGCAGTTCTTC. Translating gives CASSFVGQYNEQFF.